This paragraph reports one TCR beta chain. The entry originates in a study of blood T cell repertoires in COVID-19. Study-wide background: The United States, Italy and Spain were the sources of the acute and convalescent COVID-19 samples.

The ends were cut back, 1 base at V and 2 bases at J, with 9 bases in the middle. Germline CDR1 reads LGHNT; CDR2 reads FRNRAP. The CDR3 is 16 amino acids. In the original processing: Amplifying reference gene primers gave estimates of nucleated cell counts. The method was immunoSEQ multiplex PCR; TCRdb's version includes in-frame clones alone and lacks a portion of them. The V and J calls and the clone size are those of that table, but D and trimming were determined from the DNA. The sample shows approximately 160,000 clones, approximately 86% of them seen only once. The V gene is TRBV12-5, the J gene TRBJ1-6; D gene ambiguous. The receptor was derived from a man in his sixties with COVID-19, enrolled during active disease. Material: peripheral blood. The CDR3 region is CASGLGTSAYNSPLHF. The CDR3 bases are TGTGCTAGTGGTTTGGGGACTTCAGCCTATAATTCACCCCTCCACTTT. The whole variable domain, remainder taken from reference TRBV12-5 and TRBJ1-6, is DARVTQTPRHKVTEMGQEVTMRCQPILGHNTVFWYRQTMMQGLELLAYFRNRAPLDDSGMPKDRFSAEMPDATLATLKIQPSEPRDSAVYFCASGLGTSAYNSPLHFGNGTRLTVT.